This entry concerns a single T cell receptor (beta chain). As yet, its antigen is unknown. The data derive from a study of CXCR3-negative and CXCR3-positive naive CD8 T cells. Broader study findings: Naive cells with CXCR3 showed TRB CDR3s that were more hydrophobic than those in CXCR3-negative naive cells. Cryopreserved PBMCs had partly decreased CXCR3 expression; fresh PBMCs were used in most assays. Researchers reported similar TRBV-TRBJ usage in naive CXCR3-negative and CXCR3-positive cells, though memory differed.

Identification of naive CD8+ T cells rested on CD45RO-CCR7+CD27+CD95- status. UMI-labeled TRB cDNA libraries were prepared by 5' RACE. After re-calling the 5' RACE reads, TCRdb lists one entry per CDR3 protein, DNA absent. The listing contains some 130,000 distinct CDR3 sequences. Source material: naive CXCR3- CD8+ T cells from blood. This sample's subset: CD45RO-CCR7+CD27+CD95- naive CD8+ T cells lacking CXCR3 (TNR3-). The source of this sequence is a human donor in good health. Some clones in this sample may be carry-over from other donors' samples.

CDR3 protein: CASSRGPNTEAFF. The rearrangement links TRBV19 to TRBJ1-1; TCRdb's D call of TRBD1 is untestable without DNA. This CDR3 has 13 residues. Germline CDR1 is LNHDA and CDR2 is SQIVND (reference sequence).